A selection of T cell receptor beta chains follows, all from one sample in a study of beta chain features in type 1 diabetes. The repertoire was sequenced with immunoSEQ multiplex PCR; TCRdb's copy has only in-frame clones and lacks some. Of 52,000 or so clones listed, 50% to 55% are singletons. Input material: Tregs from blood. These receptors originate from a woman aged 40-49 years with type 1 diabetes. The CDR3 runs from the conserved cysteine through the conserved F or W. Each record gives: D gene, V gene, clone size, J gene, CDR3 protein, CDR3 DNA. A D gene is named only where the DNA matches it firmly. Clone size, where shown, is once, few, many, or a class for clones that have expanded.

TRBD2	TRBV6-1	few	TRBJ2-7	CASRGLAGGRDEQYF	TGTGCCAGCAGGGGACTAGCGGGAGGGAGAGACGAGCAGTACTTC
TRBD1	TRBV7-2	.	TRBJ1-2	CASSLGSRGGYTF	TGTGCCAGCAGCTTAGGGAGCAGGGGGGGCTACACCTTC
.	TRBV6-6	.	TRBJ1-1	CASSYSDRYTEAFF	TGTGCCAGCAGTTATTCCGACAGGTACACTGAAGCTTTCTTT
TRBD1	TRBV5-1	.	TRBJ1-1	CASRRQGPLGEAFF	TGCGCCAGCAGACGACAGGGTCCTCTCGGAGAAGCTTTCTTT
.	TRBV10-3	.	TRBJ1-3	CAISENAAGNTIYF	TGTGCCATCAGTGAGAACGCAGCTGGAAACACCATATATTTT
.	TRBV7-9	.	TRBJ1-6	CASSLSGSPLHF	TGTGCCAGCAGCTTATCGGGTTCACCCCTCCACTTT
.	TRBV7-3	.	TRBJ2-1	CASSTRQDNEQFF	TGTGCCAGCAGCACGCGACAGGACAATGAGCAGTTCTTC
.	TRBV30	.	TRBJ2-7	CAWSVLGEQYF	TGTGCCTGGAGTGTACTGGGCGAGCAGTACTTC
.	TRBV19	.	TRBJ1-5	CASSIERQVYQPQHF	TGTGCCAGTAGTATAGAGAGACAGGTCTATCAGCCCCAGCATTTT
.	TRBV2	.	TRBJ2-3	CASSPGRDTQYF	TGTGCCAGCTCACCGGGGAGGGATACGCAGTATTTT
.	TRBV6-6	.	TRBJ1-1	CASSYLAEAFF	TGTGCCAGCAGTTATCTAGCGGAAGCTTTCTTT
.	TRBV9	.	TRBJ2-1	CASSVLDTVNEQFF	TGTGCCAGCAGCGTCCTAGATACGGTCAATGAGCAGTTCTTC
TRBD1	TRBV7-3	.	TRBJ2-3	CASSLTPTRGTGEDTQYF	TGTGCCAGCAGCTTAACTCCCACCCGGGGGACAGGGGAAGATACGCAGTATTTT
TRBD2	TRBV15	few	TRBJ2-5	CATSRPHSGIKTQYF	TGTGCCACCAGCAGACCTCATAGCGGGATAAAGACCCAGTACTTC
.	TRBV4-3	few	TRBJ2-3	CASSQDSALGSDTQYF	TGCGCCAGCAGCCAAGATAGCGCGCTGGGATCAGATACGCAGTATTTT
.	TRBV28	.	TRBJ1-6	CASQSLSREASPLHF	TGTGCCAGCCAATCCCTTTCCCGGGAGGCTTCACCCCTCCACTTT
.	TRBV28	.	TRBJ2-1	CASSSATVTYNEQFF	TGTGCCAGCAGTTCAGCGACAGTGACCTACAATGAGCAGTTCTTC
TRBD1	TRBV5-4	.	TRBJ2-1	CASSQGDRVKEEQFF	TGTGCCAGCAGCCAGGGGGACAGGGTGAAAGAAGAGCAGTTCTTC
.	TRBV4-3	few	TRBJ1-1	CASSQDLRVNTEAFF	TGCGCCAGCAGCCAAGATCTCAGGGTGAACACTGAAGCTTTCTTT
.	TRBV29-1	few	TRBJ1-1	CSVDRGNTEAFF	TGCAGCGTTGACCGGGGGAACACTGAAGCTTTCTTT
.	TRBV6-1	few	TRBJ1-3	CASSEQGNTIYF	TGTGCCAGCAGTGAACAAGGAAACACCATATATTTT
.	TRBV5-1	.	TRBJ1-6	CASSPGGVGSPLHF	TGCGCCAGCAGCCCGGGAGGGGTGGGCTCACCCCTCCACTTT
.	TRBV19	once	TRBJ2-1	CASSMGGFYNEQFF	TGTGCCAGTAGTATGGGCGGGTTTTACAATGAGCAGTTCTTC
TRBD1	TRBV19	.	TRBJ2-7	CASSTTYRGPYEQYF	TGTGCCAGTAGTACAACCTACAGGGGGCCTTACGAGCAGTACTTC
.	TRBV6-5	.	TRBJ1-1	CASSYSAGANTEAFF	TGTGCCAGCAGTTACTCGGCGGGGGCAAACACTGAAGCTTTCTTT
.	TRBV5-4	once	TRBJ2-7	CASSLGVRQGTGEQYF	TGTGCCAGCAGCTTAGGAGTGCGGCAGGGGACGGGCGAGCAGTACTTC
.	TRBV5-1	.	TRBJ1-2	CASSWALTGNYGYTF	TGCGCCAGCAGCTGGGCTTTGACAGGAAACTATGGCTACACCTTC
TRBD2	TRBV5-1	.	TRBJ2-5	CASSPGLAAQETQYF	TGCGCCAGCAGCCCCGGACTAGCGGCCCAAGAGACCCAGTACTTC
TRBD1	TRBV28	few	TRBJ1-4	CASSASGTGDSDNEKLFF	TGTGCCAGCAGTGCCTCCGGGACAGGAGATTCGGATAATGAAAAACTGTTTTTT
TRBD2	TRBV5-4	.	TRBJ2-7	CASSPGGANSYEQYF	TGTGCCAGCAGCCCGGGGGGGGCCAACTCCTACGAGCAGTACTTC
.	TRBV10-3	.	TRBJ2-3	CAISEGGVSTDTQYF	TGTGCCATCAGTGAAGGAGGGGTTAGCACAGATACGCAGTATTTT
.	TRBV4-2	few	TRBJ1-1	CASSQDKGTEAFF	TGTGCCAGCAGCCAAGATAAGGGGACTGAAGCTTTCTTT
TRBD1	TRBV5-1	.	TRBJ1-1	CASSFGQEGVEAFF	TGCGCCAGCAGCTTCGGACAGGAGGGAGTTGAAGCTTTCTTT
TRBD1	TRBV18	few	TRBJ2-4	CASSPSDRGKPIAKNIQYF	TGTGCCAGCTCACCATCAGACAGGGGGAAACCTATAGCCAAAAACATTCAGTACTTC
.	TRBV9	.	TRBJ2-3	CASSVRGQNPTDTQYF	TGTGCCAGCAGCGTTAGGGGCCAGAACCCCACAGATACGCAGTATTTT
TRBD1	TRBV7-3	.	TRBJ2-2	CASSLQGAHGAAGELFF	TGTGCCAGCAGCTTACAGGGGGCGCATGGGGCGGCCGGGGAGCTGTTTTTT
.	TRBV29-1	.	TRBJ1-1	CSVEGGRAFF	TGCAGCGTTGAAGGGGGCCGAGCTTTCTTT
.	TRBV6-1	few	TRBJ2-1	CASTERGSSYNEQFF	TGTGCCAGCACTGAACGAGGGAGCTCCTACAATGAGCAGTTCTTC
.	TRBV7-9	few	TRBJ2-7	CASSLVASRNEQYF	TGTGCCAGCAGCTTGGTAGCCAGCCGGAACGAGCAGTACTTC
TRBD1	TRBV7-2	few	TRBJ1-2	CASSLDRGKDGYTF	TGTGCCAGCAGCTTGGACAGGGGAAAGGATGGCTACACCTTC
.	TRBV7-6	.	TRBJ1-1	CASSPRGALNTEAFF	TGTGCCAGCAGCCCTCGGGGGGCCTTGAACACTGAAGCTTTCTTT
.	TRBV7-8	.	TRBJ1-5	CASSLVEGSNQPQHF	TGTGCCAGCAGCTTAGTGGAGGGTAGCAATCAGCCCCAGCATTTT
.	TRBV7-2	.	TRBJ1-5	CASSPTRDKYQPQHF	TGTGCCAGCAGCCCCACCCGGGACAAATATCAGCCCCAGCATTTT
.	TRBV28	once	TRBJ2-7	CASSTTDTHPLSEQYF	TGTGCCAGCAGTACCACGGACACCCACCCCCTGAGCGAGCAGTACTTC
TRBD1	TRBV10-3	.	TRBJ1-2	CAISESQGAYGYTF	TGTGCCATCAGTGAGTCCCAGGGGGCCTATGGCTACACCTTC
TRBD1	TRBV28	.	TRBJ2-5	CASRFGTGGETQYF	TGTGCCAGCAGATTTGGGACAGGGGGAGAGACCCAGTACTTC
.	TRBV15	once	TRBJ1-5	CATSIGRQNQPQHF	TGTGCCACCAGCATCGGCAGACAAAATCAGCCCCAGCATTTT
.	TRBV9	.	TRBJ1-6	CASSVQEDNSPLHF	TGTGCCAGCAGCGTCCAGGAAGATAATTCACCCCTCCACTTT
.	TRBV7-2	.	TRBJ1-1	CASSSASGNTEAFF	TGTGCCAGCAGCTCAGCCAGCGGGAACACTGAAGCTTTCTTT
TRBD1	TRBV29-1	.	TRBJ1-5	CSATQGDSNQPQHF	TGCAGCGCCACACAGGGGGATAGCAATCAGCCCCAGCATTTT
.	TRBV7-2	.	TRBJ2-1	CASSLDRFDEQFF	TGTGCCAGCAGCTTAGACAGGTTCGATGAGCAGTTCTTC
TRBD1	TRBV11-2	few	TRBJ2-1	CASSLDRTGLNEQFF	TGTGCCAGCAGCTTAGATCGGACAGGATTGAATGAGCAGTTCTTC
.	TRBV7-9	many	TRBJ1-3	CASSPSFVGNTIYF	TGTGCCAGCAGCCCCTCCTTCGTTGGAAACACCATATATTTT
.	TRBV7-2	.	TRBJ2-5	CASSLGWTDLGGTQYF	TGTGCCAGCAGCTTGGGCTGGACAGACTTAGGCGGGACCCAGTACTTC
.	TRBV30	few	TRBJ1-2	CAWGLQGLYGYTF	TGTGCCTGGGGTCTACAGGGTCTCTATGGCTACACCTTC
.	TRBV27	.	TRBJ2-3	CASSLFEGDQDTQYF	TGTGCCAGCAGTTTGTTTGAGGGGGATCAAGATACGCAGTATTTT
.	TRBV5-4	.	TRBJ1-3	CASSLQGAGNTIYF	TGTGCCAGCAGCTTGCAGGGTGCTGGAAACACCATATATTTT
.	TRBV7-9	.	TRBJ1-5	CASSPGRTSNQPQHF	TGTGCCAGCAGCCCCGGGAGGACTTCCAATCAGCCCCAGCATTTT
.	TRBV27	.	TRBJ1-5	CASSYEGGNQPQHF	TGTGCCAGCAGTTATGAAGGGGGCAATCAGCCCCAGCATTTT